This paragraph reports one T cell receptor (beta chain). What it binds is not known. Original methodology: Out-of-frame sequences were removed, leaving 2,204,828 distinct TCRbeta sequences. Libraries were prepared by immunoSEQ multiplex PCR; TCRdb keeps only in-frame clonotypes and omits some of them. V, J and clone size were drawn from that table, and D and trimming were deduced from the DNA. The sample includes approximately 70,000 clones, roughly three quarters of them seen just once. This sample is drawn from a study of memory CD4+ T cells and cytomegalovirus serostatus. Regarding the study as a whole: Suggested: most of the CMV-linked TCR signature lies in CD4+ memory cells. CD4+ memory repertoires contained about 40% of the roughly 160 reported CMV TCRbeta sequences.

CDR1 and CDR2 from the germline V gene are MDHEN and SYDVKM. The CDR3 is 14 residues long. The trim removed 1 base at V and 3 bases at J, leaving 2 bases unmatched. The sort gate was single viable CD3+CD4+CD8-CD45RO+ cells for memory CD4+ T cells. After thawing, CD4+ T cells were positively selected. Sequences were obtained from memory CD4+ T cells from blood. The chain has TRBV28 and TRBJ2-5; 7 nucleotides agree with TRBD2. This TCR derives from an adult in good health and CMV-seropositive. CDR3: CASSLSAGEETQYF. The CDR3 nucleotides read TGTGCCAGCAGTTTATCCGCGGGGGAAGAGACCCAGTACTTC.